This TCR beta chain was identified during a study of cytomegalovirus exposure and HLA in healthy donors (TCRdb year 2017). Describing the broader study: According to a later analysis, the 120 or so validation repertoires were produced on the same platform as the 666 repertoires of the first cohort. The aim of the study was to test whether cataloging public T cell receptors could identify signatures of past pathogen exposure. The study combined high-throughput TCR immunosequencing, statistical association of individual TCRs with disease status, and machine learning to predict cytomegalovirus infection status. Along with the roughly 710-subject first cohort, a separate validation cohort of 120 different subjects was used.

Looking up the germline V gene yields CDR1 SGHTA and CDR2 FQGNSA. The CDR3, from cysteine to phenylalanine, totals 13 residues. The entry retains the CDR3 DNA only, 39 bases that are in frame from base 1. V and J lose 11 bases and 6 bases, and a span of 20 bases separates them. With respect to this clone: The antigen it recognizes is unknown. No qualities accompany the bases; no much larger clone lies one base away.

What the study reported, not specific to this receptor: Most TCR sequences were seen in very few donors, while some public TCRs were found in many individuals. A few of the identified cytomegalovirus-associated TCR beta chains were confirmed in vitro to be specific for cytomegalovirus antigens. In a later analysis, TCRs clustered in the first cohort were found to also tend to co-occur in the roughly 110 validation repertoires, with 85% to 95% of cluster scores above 0. A later analysis had no HLA typing for the validation cohort, so co-occurrence there was scored across all 130 or so repertoires. In both the original and validation cohorts, the classifier was reported to diagnose cytomegalovirus status with high specificity and sensitivity. The study listed 170 or so TCR beta chains as associated with cytomegalovirus. According to the authors, the approach could potentially be generalized to other disease states and immunological phenotypes.

Libraries were built with the immunoSEQ multiplex PCR assay. Concerning the study's data processing: A statistical classification framework was built for diagnosing cytomegalovirus status from the catalog of TCR beta chain sequences. Not all clones reach the TCRdb copy of this immuneACCESS table, which keeps in-frame sequences only. Checked studies attribute under half of the gap to unresolved V genes and leave the rest unexplained. That table supplies the V and J calls and clone size; D and trimming were determined from the DNA. The sample has approximately 150,000 clones on record, approximately 86% of them singletons. Less than 5.5% of the sample belongs to the ten largest clones. The donors were included in the validation cohort of over a hundred subjects, a group kept apart from the roughly 610-subject first cohort.

The rearrangement joined TRBV7-2 to TRBJ2-7, and the D gene may be TRBD2, 7 bases matching. The source is a man aged 18 to 30 in good health and CMV-seropositive. Sample: PBMCs. The sequenced DNA: TGTGCCGGGGGAAGGGGGGGTTTATTCGAGCAGTACTTC. It translates as CAGGRGGLFEQYF.